Below are 3 T cell receptor beta chains sequenced from a single sample in a study of shared clonotypes between healthy human individuals. Profiling relied on immunoSEQ multiplex PCR, and the TCRdb table lists in-frame clones only, not all of them. This table holds about 95,000 clones, roughly two thirds found once. The sample was memory CD8+ T cells sorted from blood. As for subset: CD45RO+ cells pooled with CCR7-negative TemRA cells. The receptors come from a man younger than 40 in good health.

V gene TRBV28 combines with J gene TRBJ1-2; perhaps TRBD1 as D (5 bases). V was clipped by 3 bases and J by 1 base, with 6 bases between them. CDR1 and CDR2 from the germline V gene are MDHEN and SYDVKM. The CDR3 sequence is 13 residues long. CDR3 sequence (DNA): TGTGCCAGCAGTTTCGACAGTAACTATGGCTACACCTTC. Protein: CASSFDSNYGYTF.

This clone has a handful of counts. The chain is built from TRBV28 and TRBJ1-1; D possibly corresponds to TRBD1 (6 bases). Germline CDR1 MDHEN, CDR2 SYDVKM. The V end lost 5 bases, the J end lost 11 bases, and 15 bases lay between the germline ends. The CDR3 spans 12 residues. The DNA of the CDR3 is TGTGCCAGCAGTGAAAGCCCAGGGGCGGCTTTCTTT. It codes for CASSESPGAAFF.

The gene calls are TRBV2 and TRBJ2-1; D may be TRBD2 (6 bases). The CDR3 consists of 13 residues. V dropped 5 bases and J dropped 9 bases, with 14 bases sitting between them. Germline lookup yields CDR1 SNHLY and CDR2 FYNNEI. The DNA of the CDR3 is TGTGCCAGCAGTAGGGGTAGCGGAGGTGAGCAGTTCTTC. Translating it yields CASSRGSGGEQFF.